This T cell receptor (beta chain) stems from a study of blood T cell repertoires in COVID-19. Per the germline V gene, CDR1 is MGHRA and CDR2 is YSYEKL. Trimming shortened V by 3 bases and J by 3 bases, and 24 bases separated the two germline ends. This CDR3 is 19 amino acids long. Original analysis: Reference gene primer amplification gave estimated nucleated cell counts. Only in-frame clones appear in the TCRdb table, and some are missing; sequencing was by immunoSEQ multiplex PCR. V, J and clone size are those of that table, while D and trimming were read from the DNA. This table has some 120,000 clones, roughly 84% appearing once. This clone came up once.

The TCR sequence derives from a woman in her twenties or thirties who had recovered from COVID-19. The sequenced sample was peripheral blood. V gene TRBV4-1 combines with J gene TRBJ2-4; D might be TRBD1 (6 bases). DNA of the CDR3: TGCGCCAGCAGCCACGCCAGCGGTGGGACAAACTCCTACAAAAACATTCAGTACTTC. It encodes CASSHASGGTNSYKNIQYF.